One and the same sample provided the 22 T cell receptor beta chains below, sequenced in a study of shared clonotypes between healthy human individuals. Assay used: immunoSEQ multiplex PCR; TCRdb lists only in-frame clones, some missing. The repertoire holds about 2,100,000 clones, with 90% to 95% as singletons. Naive CD8 cells lacked CD45RO and underwent positive selection for CCR7, leaving out terminally differentiated effector memory CD45RA+ cells. Sequencing input: naive CD8+ T cells from PBMCs. These receptors originate from a man aged 18 to 29 in good health. Some clones in this sample may be carry-over from other donors' samples.

Note on this clone: Other DNA sequences from this sample encode an identical CDR3 as well. CDR3 region: CASSDRGTGELFF. CDR3 bases: TGTGCCAGCAGCGACAGGGGGACCGGGGAGCTGTTTTTT. The chain has TRBV11-2 and TRBJ2-2; 9 bases line up with TRBD1. Germline V CDR1 and CDR2: SGHAT, FQNNGV. The CDR3 has 13 residues. The V gene end was trimmed by 5 bases and the J gene end by 5 bases; junction bases not matched to a gene: 0.

The chain uses TRBV10-3 and TRBJ2-3; D ambiguous. Germline CDR1 is ENHRY and CDR2 is SYGVKD. This CDR3 has 15 residues. The ends were cut back, 0 bases at V and 3 bases at J, with 10 bases in the middle. The chain's CDR3 is CAISESLTSTDTQYF. Written as DNA, the CDR3 is TGTGCCATCAGTGAGTCTCTAACCTCGACAGATACGCAGTATTTT.

V and J are TRBV15 and TRBJ2-3; the match to TRBD2 covers 13 bases. CDR1 and CDR2 from the germline V gene are LNHNV and YYDKDF (reference sequence). With 3 bases clipped from V and 5 bases from J, the junction kept 8 bases outside the gene matches. This CDR3 contains 17 residues. DNA of the CDR3: TGTGCCACCAGCAGGCTCCTGGGACTAGCGGGGCTAGATACGCAGTATTTT. It translates to CATSRLLGLAGLDTQYF.

The CDR3 DNA reads TGCGCCAGCAGCCAAGGGGGGGGGCATCAGCCCCAGCATTTT. Encoded protein: CASSQGGGHQPQHF. The V call is TRBV4-3, the J call TRBJ1-5; D might be TRBD1 (6 bases). The V gene lost 1 base and the J gene lost 5 bases, with 9 bases spanning the gap. CDR1 is LGHNA, CDR2 YSLEER, per germline. The CDR3 has 14 amino acids.

This clone appeared once. The DNA for the CDR3 is TGTGCCAGCAGCAACAGCTCCGGGAGGAGCAACAATGAGCAGTTCTTC. Translated: CASSNSSGRSNNEQFF. V is TRBV7-9 and J is TRBJ2-1, with 7 positions matching TRBD2. This CDR3 is 16 amino acids long. With 5 bases clipped from V and 5 bases from J, the junction kept 12 bases outside the gene matches. Germline V gene sequence: CDR1 SEHNR, CDR2 FQNEAQ (reference sequence).

This clone has just one count. The genes are TRBV28 and TRBJ2-7, with D possibly being TRBD1 (6 bases). The CDR3 covers 15 residues. The germline V and J ends were trimmed by 3 bases and 1 base, with 13 bases remaining between them. CDR1 MDHEN and CDR2 SYDVKM come from the germline V gene. The CDR3 DNA sequence: TGTGCCAGCAGTTTTGGGGGCTTGGCGTCCTACGAGCAGTACTTC. Residues: CASSFGGLASYEQYF.

CDR3 region: CASSPIVGSGNTIYF. The CDR3 coding sequence is TGTGCCAGCAGTCCCATTGTCGGCTCTGGAAACACCATATATTTT. V is TRBV27 and J is TRBJ1-3; D gene uncertain. V lost 5 bases to trimming and J lost 0 bases, with 11 bases between them. The germline V gene has CDR1 MNHEY and CDR2 SMNVEV (reference sequence). There are 15 residues in the CDR3.

V is TRBV27 and J is TRBJ2-2, with TRBD2 matching over 11 bases. Looked up from germline, CDR1 is MNHEY and CDR2 is SMNVEV (reference sequence). The CDR3 is made up of 16 amino acids. Losses at the gene ends were 5 bases for V and 0 bases for J; bases not matched to a gene: 2. CDR3 sequence: CASSQLAGANTGELFF. CDR3 sequence (DNA): TGTGCCAGCAGTCAACTAGCGGGGGCGAACACCGGGGAGCTGTTTTTT.

The V call is TRBV19, the J call TRBJ1-3; D uncertain. The ends were cut back, 6 bases at V and 0 bases at J, with 18 bases in the middle. This CDR3 comprises 17 residues. CDR1 and CDR2 from the germline V gene are LNHDA and SQIVND (reference sequence). CDR3 residues: CASRDYIGTYSGNTIYF. The CDR3 bases are TGTGCCAGTAGGGATTATATAGGCACCTACTCTGGAAACACCATATATTTT.

V gene TRBV9 combines with J gene TRBJ1-1; 7 nucleotides match TRBD1. Germline lookup yields CDR1 SGDLS and CDR2 YYNGEE. The J segment lost 0 bases and the V segment lost 3 bases, leaving 8 bases of the junction unmatched. The CDR3 loop spans 16 amino acids. The CDR3 nucleotides are TGTGCCAGCAGCGGACGACAGGGAGGGATGAACACTGAAGCTTTCTTT. Translated, it gives CASSGRQGGMNTEAFF.

The chain combines TRBV2 with TRBJ1-2; tentatively, D is TRBD1 (6 bases). The CDR3 is 17 amino acids. V shed 3 bases and J shed 7 bases, with 24 bases lying between them. The germline V gene encodes CDR1 SNHLY and CDR2 FYNNEI. CDR3 sequence reads: CASSEEAPGRGSGGYTF. The DNA for the CDR3 is TGTGCCAGCAGTGAGGAAGCTCCGGGGAGGGGGTCCGGTGGCTACACCTTC. Using reference TRBV2 and TRBJ1-2 for the parts outside the CDR3, the full variable domain is EPEVTQTPSHQVTQMGQEVILRCVPISNHLYFYWYRQILGQKVEFLVSFYNNEISEKSEIFDDQFSVERPDGSNFTLKIRSTKLEDSAMYFCASSEEAPGRGSGGYTFGSGTRLTVV.

The gene calls are TRBV7-8 and TRBJ2-7; 9 bases are shared with TRBD1. Germline lookup yields CDR1 SGHVS and CDR2 FQNEAQ. The CDR3 length is 14 residues. The J segment lost 2 bases and the V segment lost 8 bases, leaving 7 bases of the junction unmatched. CDR3 loop: CASRGGTGPYEQYF. Written as DNA, the CDR3 is TGTGCCAGCCGAGGGGGGACAGGGCCCTACGAGCAGTACTTC.

The table lists this clone with a count of one. This rearrangement joins TRBV7-8 to TRBJ2-3, with D possibly matching TRBD2 (6 bases). V was trimmed by 5 bases and J by 14 bases, leaving 14 bases between them. This CDR3 has 11 residues. Germline V gene lookup returns CDR1 SGHVS and CDR2 FQNEAQ. The DNA for the CDR3 is TGTGCCAGCAGCGGCGGGACCACTACGTATTTT. Protein: CASSGGTTTYF.

The V and J genes are TRBV29-1 and TRBJ1-1; the D is unclear. V was cut by 5 bases and J by 1 base, with 8 bases left in between. The CDR3 is made up of 12 amino acids. CDR1 is SQVTM and CDR2 is ANQGSEA in the germline V gene. CDR3 protein: CSVPAGNTEAFF. CDR3 coding DNA: TGCAGCGTTCCGGCGGGGAACACTGAAGCTTTCTTT.

This chain connects TRBV27 to TRBJ2-3; D is ambiguous. CDR1 and CDR2 from the germline V gene are MNHEY and SMNVEV (reference sequence). V dropped 4 bases and J dropped 4 bases, with 12 bases sitting between them. The CDR3 runs 14 residues. The CDR3 DNA reads TGTGCCAGCAGTTCGGCCTTCTGGTCAGATACGCAGTATTTT. Encoded protein: CASSSAFWSDTQYF.

This chain joins TRBV9 and TRBJ2-3; D possibly corresponds to TRBD2 (7 bases). V was pared by 4 bases and J by 3 bases, with 18 bases between. Germline V gene lookup returns CDR1 SGDLS and CDR2 YYNGEE. The CDR3 sequence is 16 residues long. The CDR3 nucleotides are TGTGCCAGCAGCCCACGGGGGGCGAGCCAAACAGATACGCAGTATTTT. Protein: CASSPRGASQTDTQYF.

The V gene is TRBV6-1, the J gene TRBJ2-1, with no clear D. Germline loops: CDR1 MNHNS, CDR2 SASEGT. V was trimmed by 7 bases and J by 4 bases, leaving 17 bases between them. The CDR3 is 15 residues long. The CDR3 coding sequence is TGTGCCAGCACGGAACTCCAATATTCTTACAATGAGCAGTTCTTC. This codes for CASTELQYSYNEQFF.

The chain has TRBV28 and TRBJ2-7, with a tentative D call TRBD2 (5 bases). The germline V and J ends were trimmed by 3 bases and 6 bases, with 21 bases remaining between them. CDR3 length: 16 residues. Germline V gene sequence: CDR1 MDHEN, CDR2 SYDVKM. CDR3: CASSLPVGKGGLEQYF. The CDR3 region has the DNA TGTGCCAGCAGTTTGCCGGTCGGAAAAGGAGGCCTCGAGCAGTACTTC.

In its sample, this clone was seen once. The chain has TRBV9 and TRBJ2-7; the D is unclear. Germline V gene sequence: CDR1 SGDLS, CDR2 YYNGEE. This CDR3 contains 8 residues. Trimming took off 8 bases at V and 7 bases at J, with 4 bases between the two ends. The CDR3 loop reads CASWEQYF. CDR3 nucleotides: TGTGCCAGTTGGGAGCAGTACTTC.

The rearrangement joins TRBV13 to TRBJ1-2, with TRBD1 identical over 10 bases. The trim removed 6 bases at V and 4 bases at J, leaving 8 bases unmatched. This CDR3 has 15 residues. CDR1 and CDR2 from the germline V gene are PRHDT and FYEKMQ (reference sequence). CDR3 protein: CASSPLGQGGYGYTF. Written as DNA, the CDR3 is TGTGCCAGCAGTCCACTCGGACAGGGGGGCTATGGCTACACCTTC.

V gene TRBV19 combines with J gene TRBJ2-5; D tentatively fits TRBD1 or TRBD2 (5 bases each). V dropped 5 bases and J dropped 5 bases, with 15 bases sitting between them. The CDR3 contains 14 residues. Germline-derived CDR1 and CDR2 are LNHDA and SQIVND (reference sequence). Here the CDR3 DNA reads TGTGCCAGTAGTCCCGGGACGGCGTTTGAGACCCAGTACTTC. Amino acids: CASSPGTAFETQYF.

The rearrangement links TRBV30 to TRBJ1-2; tentatively, D is TRBD1 (5 bases). The CDR3 is 12 amino acids. In germline, CDR1 is GTSNPN, CDR2 SVGIG (reference sequence). Trimming shortened V by 2 bases and J by 7 bases, and 11 bases separated the two germline ends. The DNA for the CDR3 is TGTGCCTGGAGTCGCAGGGTAGGTGGCTACACCTTC. Encoded protein: CAWSRRVGGYTF.